Following are 9 T cell receptor beta chains from one sample sequenced in a study of T-cell memory formation after mild COVID-19 (dated by TCRdb to the early 2020s). Library construction relied on 5' RACE. Sequenced using an Illumina NovaSeq 6000. TCRdb passed the public sequencing reads through fastp at Q25 and MiXCR, retaining productive beta sequences. Rows with a matching CDR3 protein are joined into one entry that keeps the most common DNA and genes. Present in this sample are around 310,000 distinct CDR3 sequences, around 15% of which were seen just once. The ten most abundant clones make up approximately 20% of the sample. The source material was PBMCs or a T cell subset sorted from them (not recorded which). The receptors stem from a man between 18 and 35 years old who had mild COVID-19 (a few samples of this study predate the infection). The sample titles of this study are shuffled in the database, so cell type and time point are left out; the donor was told from shared clones.

V gene TRBV9 combines with J gene TRBJ2-3; D ambiguous. The germline V gene has CDR1 SGDLS and CDR2 YYNGEE. The CDR3 totals 15 residues. V shed 1 base and J shed 1 base, with 10 bases lying between them. CDR3 protein: CASSVYGGGTDTQYF. The CDR3 DNA reads TGTGCCAGCAGCGTATATGGTGGGGGCACAGATACGCAGTATTTT.

This clonotype occurred many times. This rearrangement joins TRBV15 to TRBJ1-2; D possibly corresponds to TRBD1 (6 bases). Germline CDR1 and CDR2: LNHNV and YYDKDF (reference sequence). The CDR3 spans 15 residues. Trimming left V 0 bases short and J 8 bases short, with 16 bases between. The CDR3 loop is CATSRDYFPGEGYTF. DNA of the CDR3: TGTGCCACCAGCAGAGATTATTTTCCAGGGGAGGGCTACACCTTC.

The rearrangement joins TRBV7-8 to TRBJ2-7; no clear D. Germline loops: CDR1 SGHVS, CDR2 FQNEAQ. This CDR3 contains 12 residues. Trimming took off 4 bases at V and 2 bases at J, with 6 bases between the two ends. Written as DNA, the CDR3 is TGTGCCAGCAGCTGGTACACCTACGAGCAGTACTTC. Amino acids: CASSWYTYEQYF.

This rearrangement joins TRBV4-3 to TRBJ2-5, with D unresolved. V was pared by 0 bases and J by 5 bases, with 16 bases between. The germline V gene has CDR1 LGHNA and CDR2 YSLEER. This CDR3 is 16 amino acids long. CDR3 DNA: TGCGCCAGCAGCCAAGATCAGCCGACGAGCTACGAGACCCAGTACTTC. This gives the protein CASSQDQPTSYETQYF.

This chain joins TRBV20-1 and TRBJ1-2; 8 bases are a match to TRBD1. The CDR3 contains 16 residues. In germline, CDR1 is DFQATT, CDR2 SNEGSKA (reference sequence). V dropped 0 bases and J dropped 2; count of bases not matched to a gene: 8. In nucleotides, the CDR3 is TGCAGTGCTAGAGATCCAGGGGGCAGTGGAAACTATGGCTACACCTTC. Its translation is CSARDPGGSGNYGYTF.

The rearrangement links TRBV6-4 to TRBJ2-3; D is ambiguous. V was clipped by 0 bases and J by 1 base, with 5 bases between them. The CDR3 has 14 amino acids. CDR1 MRHNA and CDR2 SNTAGT come from the germline V gene. CDR3 in amino acids: CASSDSLRTDTQYF. DNA of the CDR3: TGTGCCAGCAGTGACTCACTCCGCACAGATACGCAGTATTTT.

This rearrangement joins TRBV7-2 to TRBJ2-3, with 10 bases identical to TRBD2. This CDR3 has 16 residues. The J segment lost 2 bases and the V segment lost 5 bases, leaving 7 bases of the junction unmatched. From germline, CDR1 is SGHTA and CDR2 FQGNSA. This CDR3 reads CASSAGSGGLTDTQYF. CDR3 coding DNA: TGTGCCAGCAGCGCAGGTAGCGGGGGGCTCACAGATACGCAGTATTTT.

V and J are TRBV19 and TRBJ2-2; no clear D. The CDR3 spans 13 residues. V was clipped by 5 bases and J by 6 bases, with 10 bases between them. In germline, CDR1 is LNHDA, CDR2 SQIVND (reference sequence). The CDR3 region has the DNA TGTGCCAGTAGTTACCGATCCCCCGGGGAGCTGTTTTTT. Translation: CASSYRSPGELFF. Complete variable domain (other parts from reference TRBV19 and TRBJ2-2): DGGITQSPKYLFRKEGQNVTLSCEQNLNHDAMYWYRQDPGQGLRLIYYSQIVNDFQKGDIAEGYSVSREKKESFPLTVTSAQKNPTAFYLCASSYRSPGELFFGEGSRLTVL.

This clonotype was seen a handful of times. The chain recombines TRBV5-1 with TRBJ1-2; D might be TRBD1 (6 bases). The germline CDR1 and CDR2 sequences are SGHRS and YFSETQ. This CDR3 is built from 17 residues. V lost 3 bases, J lost 2 bases, and 20 bases lay in between. CDR3 DNA sequence: TGCGCCAGCAGCTCGGACAGAAATCTTCACTCCAACTATGGCTACACCTTC. This encodes CASSSDRNLHSNYGYTF.